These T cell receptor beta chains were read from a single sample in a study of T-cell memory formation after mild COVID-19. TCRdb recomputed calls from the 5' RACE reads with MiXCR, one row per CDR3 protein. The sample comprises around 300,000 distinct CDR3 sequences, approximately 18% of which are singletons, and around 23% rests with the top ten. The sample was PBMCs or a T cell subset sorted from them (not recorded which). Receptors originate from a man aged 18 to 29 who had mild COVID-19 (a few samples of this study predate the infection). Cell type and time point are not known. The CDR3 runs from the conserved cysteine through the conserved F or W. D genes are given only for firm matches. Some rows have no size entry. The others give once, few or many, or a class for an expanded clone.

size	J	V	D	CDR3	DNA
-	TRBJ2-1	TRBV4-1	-	CASEPGGSSYNEQFF	TGCGCCAGCGAGCCGGGCGGCAGCTCCTACAATGAGCAGTTCTTC
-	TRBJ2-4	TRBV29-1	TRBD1	CSVRQGAENIQYF	TGCAGCGTTAGACAGGGGGCCGAAAACATTCAGTACTTC
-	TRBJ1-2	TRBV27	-	CASSSSQGTDYGYTF	TGTGCCAGCAGTTCCAGCCAGGGGACCGACTATGGCTACACCTTC
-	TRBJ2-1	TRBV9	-	CASSPGNSYNEQFF	TGTGCCAGCAGCCCAGGAAACTCCTACAATGAGCAGTTCTTC
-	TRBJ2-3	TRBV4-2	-	CASSPTERGPDTQYF	TGTGCCAGCAGCCCAACCGAGAGGGGCCCAGATACGCAGTATTTT
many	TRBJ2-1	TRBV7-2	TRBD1	CASSLGSRDRGLDEQFF	TGTGCCAGCAGCTTAGGGTCGCGGGACAGGGGGCTGGATGAGCAGTTCTTC
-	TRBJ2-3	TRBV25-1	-	CASSISGSNTQYF	TGTGCCAGCAGTATCTCAGGATCCAATACGCAGTATTTT
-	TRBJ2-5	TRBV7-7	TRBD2	CASSSGTSGGLQYF	TGTGCCAGCAGCTCCGGGACTAGCGGGGGGTTACAGTACTTC
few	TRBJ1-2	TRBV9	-	CASSVAPPRDDYYGYTF	TGTGCCAGCAGCGTAGCACCCCCCCGGGACGATTACTATGGCTACACCTTC
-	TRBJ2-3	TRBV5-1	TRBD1	CASSLQLRQGVDTQYF	TGCGCCAGCAGCTTGCAACTACGACAGGGGGTGGATACGCAGTATTTT